This TCR beta chain is from a study of Graves' ophthalmopathy and Graves' hyperthyroidism. Study observations and caveats: Distinction of ophthalmopathy from stable hyperthyroidism by a 13-signature model reached approximately 90% sensitivity and 81.08% specificity. The model reached approximately 71% sensitivity and under 75% specificity for predicting ophthalmopathy progression.

Concerning this clonotype: The target antigen is unknown.

Trimming shortened V by 8 bases and J by 1 base, and 8 bases separated the two germline ends. Germline-derived CDR1 and CDR2 are SQVTM and ANQGSEA. This CDR3 spans 11 amino acids. The authors amplified TCR beta CDR3 regions from RNA transcripts. Scientists carried out first-round RT-PCR using HTBI primers and then a second-round multiplex PCR. TCRdb ran MiXCR on the multiplex PCR reads and lists one entry per CDR3 protein. The sample carries a few hundred thousand distinct CDR3 sequences, 35% to 40% recorded once. What was sequenced was peripheral blood or thyroid tissue (not recorded which). J is TRBJ1-1 and V is TRBV29-1; D is possibly TRBD1 (5 bases). The TCR was taken from an adult man with Graves' hyperthyroidism. The CDR3 region has the DNA TGCAGCTCCGACAGGAACACTGAAGCTTTCTTT. Amino acid sequence: CSSDRNTEAFF.